This T cell receptor beta chain was recovered during a study of blood T cell repertoires in COVID-19. Study-wide context: T cells, B-cell-depleted T cells, or PBMCs provided the cDNA or gDNA that served as material.

The CDR3 consists of 16 residues. V lost 3 bases to trimming and J lost 6 bases; unmatched junction nucleotides: 14. The data were produced by immunoSEQ multiplex PCR, yet TCRdb's version contains in-frame clones alone and is incomplete. This table holds 450,000 or so clones, 80% to 90% found once. This clone came up a few times. The TCR originated in a man aged 18-30 years with COVID-19, enrolled during active disease. The sequencing input was peripheral blood. This sequence joins TRBV23-1 and TRBJ2-7; 7 nucleotides agree with TRBD2. Being an ORF, TRBV23-1 has a function that is uncertain. CDR3 region: CASSHVSGEGPREQYF. DNA of the CDR3: TGCGCCAGCAGTCACGTTAGTGGGGAGGGCCCTCGCGAGCAGTACTTC.